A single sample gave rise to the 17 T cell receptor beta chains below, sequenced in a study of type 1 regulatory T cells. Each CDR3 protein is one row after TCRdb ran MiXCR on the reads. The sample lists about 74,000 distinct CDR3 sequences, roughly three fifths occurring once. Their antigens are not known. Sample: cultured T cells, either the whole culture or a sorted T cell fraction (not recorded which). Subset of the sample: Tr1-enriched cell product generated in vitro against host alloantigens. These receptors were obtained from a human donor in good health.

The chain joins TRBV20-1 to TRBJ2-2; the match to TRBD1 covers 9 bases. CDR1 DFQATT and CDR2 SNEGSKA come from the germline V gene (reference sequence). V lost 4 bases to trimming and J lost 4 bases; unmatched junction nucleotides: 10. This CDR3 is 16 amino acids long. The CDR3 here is CSATPRTGEITGELFF. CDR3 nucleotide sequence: TGCAGTGCTACTCCTCGGACAGGGGAGATCACCGGGGAGCTGTTTTTT.

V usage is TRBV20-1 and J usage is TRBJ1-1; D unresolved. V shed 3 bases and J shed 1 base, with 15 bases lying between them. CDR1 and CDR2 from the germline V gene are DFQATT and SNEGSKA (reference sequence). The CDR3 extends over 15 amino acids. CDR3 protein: CSARAELTTNTEAFF. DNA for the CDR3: TGCAGTGCTAGGGCCGAACTCACGACGAACACTGAAGCTTTCTTT.

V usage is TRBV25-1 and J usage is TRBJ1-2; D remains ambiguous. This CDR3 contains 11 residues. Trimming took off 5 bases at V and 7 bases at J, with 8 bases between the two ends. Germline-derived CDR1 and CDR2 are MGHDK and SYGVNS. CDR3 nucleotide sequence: TGTGCCAGCAGTTCAACATCTGGCTACACCTTC. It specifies CASSSTSGYTF.

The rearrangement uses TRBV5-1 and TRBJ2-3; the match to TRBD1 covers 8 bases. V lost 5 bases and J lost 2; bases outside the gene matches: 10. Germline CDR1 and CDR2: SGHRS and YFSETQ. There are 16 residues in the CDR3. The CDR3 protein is CASRLQGARATDTQYF. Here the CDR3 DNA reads TGCGCCAGCAGACTCCAGGGGGCGCGGGCCACAGATACGCAGTATTTT.

The DNA of the CDR3 is TGTGCCAGCAGCTCCGGCCGGGGGTCCACTGAAGCTTTCTTT. Translating gives CASSSGRGSTEAFF. The gene calls are TRBV6-2 or TRBV6-3 and TRBJ1-1; D may be TRBD1 (5 bases). V lost 6 bases and J 4 bases, leaving 15 bases between the germline ends. This CDR3 is built from 14 residues. Germline values: CDR1 MNHEY, CDR2 SVGEGT.

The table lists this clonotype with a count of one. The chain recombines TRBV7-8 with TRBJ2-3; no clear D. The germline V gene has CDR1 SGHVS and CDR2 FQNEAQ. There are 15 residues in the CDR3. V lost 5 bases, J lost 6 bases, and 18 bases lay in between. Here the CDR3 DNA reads TGTGCCAGCAGCCTACTACTAACCCCGGTGGATACGCAGTATTTT. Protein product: CASSLLLTPVDTQYF.

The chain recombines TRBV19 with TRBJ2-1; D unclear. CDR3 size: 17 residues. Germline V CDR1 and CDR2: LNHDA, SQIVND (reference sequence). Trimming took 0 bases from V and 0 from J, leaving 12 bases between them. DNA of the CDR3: TGTGCCAGTAGTATAGAGCGGCAGTTAGGCTCCTACAATGAGCAGTTCTTC. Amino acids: CASSIERQLGSYNEQFF. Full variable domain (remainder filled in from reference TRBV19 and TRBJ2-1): DGGITQSPKYLFRKEGQNVTLSCEQNLNHDAMYWYRQDPGQGLRLIYYSQIVNDFQKGDIAEGYSVSREKKESFPLTVTSAQKNPTAFYLCASSIERQLGSYNEQFFGPGTRLTVL.

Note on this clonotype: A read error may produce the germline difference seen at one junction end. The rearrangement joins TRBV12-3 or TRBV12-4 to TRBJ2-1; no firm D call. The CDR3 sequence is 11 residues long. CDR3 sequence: CASSPLHEQLF. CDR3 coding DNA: TGTGCCAGCAGCCCCCTCCATGAGCAGCTCTTC.

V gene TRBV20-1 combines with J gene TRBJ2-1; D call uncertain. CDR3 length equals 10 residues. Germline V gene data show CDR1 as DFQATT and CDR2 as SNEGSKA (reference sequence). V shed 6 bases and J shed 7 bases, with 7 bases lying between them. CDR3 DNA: TGCAGTGCCCACCAAAATGAGCAGTTCTTC. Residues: CSAHQNEQFF.

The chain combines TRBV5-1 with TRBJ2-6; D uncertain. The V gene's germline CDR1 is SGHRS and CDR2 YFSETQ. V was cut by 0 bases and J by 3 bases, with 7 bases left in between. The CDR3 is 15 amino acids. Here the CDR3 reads CASSLDGVGANVLTF. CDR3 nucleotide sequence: TGCGCCAGCAGCTTGGATGGGGTTGGGGCCAACGTCCTGACTTTC.

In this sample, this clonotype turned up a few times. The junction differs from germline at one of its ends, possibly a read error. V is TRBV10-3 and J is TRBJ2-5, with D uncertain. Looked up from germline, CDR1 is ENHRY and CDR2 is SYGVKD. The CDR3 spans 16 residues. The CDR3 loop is CAISDVNQAHQETQYF. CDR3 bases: TGTGCCATTAGTGATGTGAACCAAGCCCACCAAGAGACCCAGTACTTC.

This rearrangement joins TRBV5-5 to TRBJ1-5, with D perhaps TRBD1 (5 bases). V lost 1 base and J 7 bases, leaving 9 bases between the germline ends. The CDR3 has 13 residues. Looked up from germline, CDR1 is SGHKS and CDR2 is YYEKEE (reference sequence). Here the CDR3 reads CASSLTGHQPQHF. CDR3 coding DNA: TGTGCCAGCAGCTTGACGGGGCACCAGCCCCAGCATTTT.

Here the CDR3 DNA reads TGCGCCAGCAGCCTCCGGGACAGCGAGCGCGGTGAGCAGTTCTTC. Protein: CASSLRDSERGEQFF. This chain joins TRBV5-1 and TRBJ2-1, with 7 bases aligning to TRBD1. Germline V gene data show CDR1 as SGHRS and CDR2 as YFSETQ. With V trimmed by 4 bases and J by 9 bases, 13 bases remained unmatched. The CDR3 contains 15 residues.

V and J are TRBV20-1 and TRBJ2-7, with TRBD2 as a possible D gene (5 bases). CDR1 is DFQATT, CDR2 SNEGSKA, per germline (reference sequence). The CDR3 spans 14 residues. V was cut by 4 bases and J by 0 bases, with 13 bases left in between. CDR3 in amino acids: CSATEAGPSYEQYF. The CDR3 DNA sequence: TGCAGTGCTACCGAGGCGGGCCCCTCCTACGAGCAGTACTTC.

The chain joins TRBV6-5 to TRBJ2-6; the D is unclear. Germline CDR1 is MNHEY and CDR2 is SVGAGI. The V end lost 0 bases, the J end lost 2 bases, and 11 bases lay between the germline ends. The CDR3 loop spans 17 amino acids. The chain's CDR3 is CASSYSWADPGANVLTF. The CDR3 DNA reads TGTGCCAGCAGTTACTCGTGGGCCGACCCTGGGGCCAACGTCCTGACTTTC.

CDR3 sequence reads: CASSRPGLGNTIYF. CDR3 DNA sequence: TGTGCCAGTAGCCGCCCAGGGCTTGGAAACACCATATATTTT. J is TRBJ1-3 and V is TRBV19; the D gene is possibly TRBD1 (5 bases). V lost 6 bases, J lost 3 bases, and 12 bases lay in between. Germline lookup yields CDR1 LNHDA and CDR2 SQIVND (reference sequence). The CDR3 runs 14 residues.

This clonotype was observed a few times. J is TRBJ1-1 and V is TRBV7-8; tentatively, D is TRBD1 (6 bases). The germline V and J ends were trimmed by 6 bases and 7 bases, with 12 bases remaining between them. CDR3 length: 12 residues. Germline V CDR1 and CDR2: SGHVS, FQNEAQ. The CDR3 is CASSSTGNEAFF. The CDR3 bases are TGTGCCAGCAGTTCGACAGGCAATGAAGCTTTCTTT.